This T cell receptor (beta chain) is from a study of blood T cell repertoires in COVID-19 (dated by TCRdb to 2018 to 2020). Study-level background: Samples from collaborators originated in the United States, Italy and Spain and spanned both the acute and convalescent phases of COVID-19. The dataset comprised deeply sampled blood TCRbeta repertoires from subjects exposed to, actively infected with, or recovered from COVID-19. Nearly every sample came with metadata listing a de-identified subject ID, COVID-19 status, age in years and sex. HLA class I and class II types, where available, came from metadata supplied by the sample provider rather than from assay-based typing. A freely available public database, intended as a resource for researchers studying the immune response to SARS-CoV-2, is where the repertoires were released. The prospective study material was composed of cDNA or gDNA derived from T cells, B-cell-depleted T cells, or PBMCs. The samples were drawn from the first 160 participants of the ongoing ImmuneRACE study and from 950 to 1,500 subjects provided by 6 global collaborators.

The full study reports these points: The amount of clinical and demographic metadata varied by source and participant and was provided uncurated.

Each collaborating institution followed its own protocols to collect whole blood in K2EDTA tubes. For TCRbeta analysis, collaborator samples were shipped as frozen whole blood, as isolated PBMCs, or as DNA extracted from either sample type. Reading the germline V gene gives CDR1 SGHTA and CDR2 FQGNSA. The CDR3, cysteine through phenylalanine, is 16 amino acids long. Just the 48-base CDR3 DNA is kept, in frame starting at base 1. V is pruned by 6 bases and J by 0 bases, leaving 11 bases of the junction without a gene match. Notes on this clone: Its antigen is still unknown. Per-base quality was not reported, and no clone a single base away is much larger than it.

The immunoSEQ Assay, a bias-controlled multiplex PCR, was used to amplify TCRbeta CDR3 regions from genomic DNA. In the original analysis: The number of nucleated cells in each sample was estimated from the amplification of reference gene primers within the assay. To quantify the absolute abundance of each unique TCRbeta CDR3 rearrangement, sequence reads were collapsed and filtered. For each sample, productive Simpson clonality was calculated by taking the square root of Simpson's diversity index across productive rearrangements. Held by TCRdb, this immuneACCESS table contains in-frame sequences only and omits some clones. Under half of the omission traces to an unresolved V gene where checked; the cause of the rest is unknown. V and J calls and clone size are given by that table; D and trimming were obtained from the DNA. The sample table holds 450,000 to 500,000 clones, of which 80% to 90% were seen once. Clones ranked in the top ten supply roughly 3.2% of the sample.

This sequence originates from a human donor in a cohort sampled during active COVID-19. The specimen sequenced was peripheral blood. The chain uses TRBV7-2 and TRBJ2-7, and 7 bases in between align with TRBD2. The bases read TGTGCCAGCAGTTCCCACTTAGCGGGCTTCTCCTACGAGCAGTACTTC. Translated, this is CASSSHLAGFSYEQYF.